Listed below are T cell receptor beta chains from one sample, sequenced in a study of T cell repertoires in cytomegalovirus infection. A single record per CDR3 protein comes from TCRdb applying MiXCR to the reads. The sample lists 170,000 or so distinct CDR3 sequences; roughly an eighth were seen once. The sample taken for sequencing was PBMCs. All receptors come from a human donor in good health (CMV status not recorded). Some clones in this sample may be carry-over from other donors' samples. Each CDR3 is given with its conserved first and last residue. A D gene is named only where the DNA matches it firmly. For some rows the clone size is stated as once, few or many, or as a class when expanded; others skip it.

cdr3_length clone_size d_call j_call v_call cdr3_aa cdr3_nt
14 few NA TRBJ1-1 TRBV20-1 CSARDLGVNTEAFF TGCAGTGCTAGAGATCTAGGGGTTAACACTGAAGCTTTCTTT
14 few TRBD1 TRBJ2-7 TRBV6-5 CASSYLTGGKGQYF TGTGCCAGCAGTTACCTTACAGGGGGTAAAGGGCAGTACTTC
11 NA NA TRBJ1-4 TRBV25-1 CASSESLHLFF TGTGCCAGCAGTGAAAGCCTCCACCTGTTTTTT
14 many NA TRBJ1-6 TRBV2 CASSDEGFGSPLHF TGTGCCAGCAGTGACGAAGGTTTTGGTTCACCCCTCCACTTT
14 NA TRBD2 TRBJ2-7 TRBV20-1 CSAPRTSGIYEQYF TGCAGTGCTCCTCGGACTAGCGGGATCTACGAGCAGTACTTC
16 many TRBD1 TRBJ2-2 TRBV5-1 CASSPNTGTGAGELFF TGCGCCAGCAGCCCTAATACCGGGACAGGGGCCGGGGAGCTGTTTTTT
13 many NA TRBJ2-4 TRBV12-3/TRBV12-4 CASTRGGKNIQYF TGTGCCAGCACTCGGGGAGGCAAAAACATTCAGTACTTC
14 NA NA TRBJ2-3 TRBV9 CASSVWDKAGTQYF TGTGCCAGCAGCGTATGGGACAAAGCAGGTACGCAGTATTTT
15 NA NA TRBJ1-5 TRBV2 CASKESSRSNQPQHF TGTGCCAGCAAGGAAAGTTCGCGTAGCAATCAGCCCCAGCATTTT
15 few NA TRBJ1-6 TRBV7-3 CASSLNAGYNSPLHF TGTGCCAGCAGCTTAAATGCAGGGTATAATTCACCCCTCCACTTT